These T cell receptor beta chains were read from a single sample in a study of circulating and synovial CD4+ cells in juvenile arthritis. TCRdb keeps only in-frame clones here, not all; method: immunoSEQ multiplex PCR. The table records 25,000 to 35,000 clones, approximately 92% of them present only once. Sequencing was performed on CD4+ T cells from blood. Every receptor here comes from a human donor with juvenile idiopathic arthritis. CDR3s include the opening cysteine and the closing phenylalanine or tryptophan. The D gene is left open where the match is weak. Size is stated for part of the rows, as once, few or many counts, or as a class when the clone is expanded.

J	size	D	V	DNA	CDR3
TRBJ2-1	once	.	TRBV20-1	TGCAGTGCTAGCCCTGGCCATGAGCAGTTCTTC	CSASPGHEQFF
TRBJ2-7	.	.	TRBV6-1	TGTGCCAGCAGTACCAGGGGTAAAGGGGACGAGCAGTACTTC	CASSTRGKGDEQYF
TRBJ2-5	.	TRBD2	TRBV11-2	TGTGCCAGCAGCTTTGGGAATCTCCCGGGACTAGGGACGGAGACCCAGTACTTC	CASSFGNLPGLGTETQYF
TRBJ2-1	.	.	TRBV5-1	TGCGCCAGCTCCAACCCGTCTCATAGTGAGCAGTTCTTC	CASSNPSHSEQFF
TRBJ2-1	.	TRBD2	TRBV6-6	TGTGCCAGCAGGCCCAGGGCATTAGCGGGAGTTGAGCAGTTCTTC	CASRPRALAGVEQFF
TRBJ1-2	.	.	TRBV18	TGTGCCAGCTCACTGTATACAGGGTCATATGGCTACACCTTC	CASSLYTGSYGYTF
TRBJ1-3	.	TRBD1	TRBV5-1	TGCGCCAGCAGCTTGGGGACAGGGGCAGAGGCTGGAAACACCATATATTTT	CASSLGTGAEAGNTIYF
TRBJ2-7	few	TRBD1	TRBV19	TGTGCCAGTACCGGGACAGGGGAAAAGAGCGGGCAGTACTTC	CASTGTGEKSGQYF
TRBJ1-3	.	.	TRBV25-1	TGTGCCAGCATGGGCGGGGGCGTGAACACCATATATTTT	CASMGGGVNTIYF
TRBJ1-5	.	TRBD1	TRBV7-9	TGTGCCAGCAGCCTCGAGGACAGGGCAAGCCAGCCCCAGCATTTT	CASSLEDRASQPQHF
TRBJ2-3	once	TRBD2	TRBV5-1	TGCGCCAGCAGCTTGGGACTAGCGGGAGTCACAGATACGCAGTATTTT	CASSLGLAGVTDTQYF
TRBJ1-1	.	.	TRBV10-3	TGTGCCATCAGTGTGGGAGGGGATTTAAGGAAGGACACTGAAGCTTTCTTT	CAISVGGDLRKDTEAFF
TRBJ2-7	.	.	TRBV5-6	TGTGCCAGCAGCTTGACGGCGGGCTGGGAGCAGTACTTC	CASSLTAGWEQYF
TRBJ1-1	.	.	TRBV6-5	TGTGCCAGCAGTTCCCCATCGACAGGCGTAACTGAAGCTTTCTTT	CASSSPSTGVTEAFF
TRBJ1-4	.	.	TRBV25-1	TGTGCCAGCAGTGAACCGCCCGGGGGGCGCGTTGAGGAAAAACTGTTTTTT	CASSEPPGGRVEEKLFF
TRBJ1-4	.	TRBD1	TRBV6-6	TGTGCCATCAGCGACAGGGACGAAAAACTGTTTTTT	CAISDRDEKLFF
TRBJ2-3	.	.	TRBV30	TGTGCCTGGAGGAACCCCAGGTCAAGGGTTAGAGCGGAAGATACGCAGTATTTT	CAWRNPRSRVRAEDTQYF
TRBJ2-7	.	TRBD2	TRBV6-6	TGTGCCAGCACCCCGGGAGGTTCCTACGAGCAGTACTTC	CASTPGGSYEQYF
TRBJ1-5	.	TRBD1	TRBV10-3	TGTGCCATCAGTGAGTCGTCAGGGGGATCGCTTCAGCCCCAGCATTTT	CAISESSGGSLQPQHF
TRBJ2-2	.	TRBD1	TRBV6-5	TGTGCCAGCAGTGCGGGACAGGGGGCGCCCGGGGAGCTGTTTTTT	CASSAGQGAPGELFF
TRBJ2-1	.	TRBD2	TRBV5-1	TGCGCCAGCAACATAAACGGGGCTAGCGGATACAATGAGCAGTTCTTC	CASNINGASGYNEQFF
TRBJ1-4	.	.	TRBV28	TGTGCCAGCAGTTTAGGCGGGACGAATGAAAAACTGTTTTTT	CASSLGGTNEKLFF
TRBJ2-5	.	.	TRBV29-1	TGCAGCGTTGACCGGGAGACCCAGTACTTC	CSVDRETQYF